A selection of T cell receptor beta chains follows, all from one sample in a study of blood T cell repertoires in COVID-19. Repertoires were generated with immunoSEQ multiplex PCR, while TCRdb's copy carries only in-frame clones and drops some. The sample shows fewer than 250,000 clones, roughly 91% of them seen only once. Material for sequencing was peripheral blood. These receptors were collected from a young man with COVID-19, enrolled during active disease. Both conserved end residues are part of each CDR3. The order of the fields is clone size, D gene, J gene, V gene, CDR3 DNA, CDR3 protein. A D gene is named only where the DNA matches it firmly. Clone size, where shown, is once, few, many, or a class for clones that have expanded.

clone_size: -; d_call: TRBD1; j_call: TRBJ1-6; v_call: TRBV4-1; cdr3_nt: TGCGCCAGCAGCCTAGGACAGGGTGTCTATCCCCTCCACTTT; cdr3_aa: CASSLGQGVYPLHF
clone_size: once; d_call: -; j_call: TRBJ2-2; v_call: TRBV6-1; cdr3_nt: TGTGCCAGTTCTAGGGGAACCGGGGAGCTGTTTTTT; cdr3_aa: CASSRGTGELFF
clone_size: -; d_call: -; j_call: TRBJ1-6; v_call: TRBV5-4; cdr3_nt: TGTGCCAGCAGCTTTAACGGCTATAATTCACCCCTCCACTTT; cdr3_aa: CASSFNGYNSPLHF
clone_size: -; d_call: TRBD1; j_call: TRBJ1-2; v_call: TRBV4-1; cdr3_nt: TGCGCCAGCAGCCAAGTGGGTGTAGGGACAGCCTATGGCTACACCTTC; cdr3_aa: CASSQVGVGTAYGYTF
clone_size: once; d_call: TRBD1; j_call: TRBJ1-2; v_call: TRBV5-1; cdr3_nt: TGCGCCAGCAGCTTGGGGGACAGATCCTACAACTATGGCTACACCTTC; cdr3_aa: CASSLGDRSYNYGYTF
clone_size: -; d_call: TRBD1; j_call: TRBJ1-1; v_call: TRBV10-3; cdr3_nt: TGTGCCATCAGTGAGGGGACAGGGATGAACACTGAAGCTTTCTTT; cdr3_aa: CAISEGTGMNTEAFF
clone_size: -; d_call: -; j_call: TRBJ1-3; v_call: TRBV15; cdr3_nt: TGTGCCACCAGCAGAGATCCCCAGGCGGGGGGACACACCATATATTTT; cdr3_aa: CATSRDPQAGGHTIYF
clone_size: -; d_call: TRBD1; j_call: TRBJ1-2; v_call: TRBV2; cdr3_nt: TGTGCCAGGGGGACAGGGAACTCTTATGGCTACACCTTC; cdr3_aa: CARGTGNSYGYTF
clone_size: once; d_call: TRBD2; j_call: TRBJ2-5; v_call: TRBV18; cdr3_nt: TGTGCCAGCTCACCACCGGGACGGGGGGGCCAAGAGACCCAGTACTTC; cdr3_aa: CASSPPGRGGQETQYF
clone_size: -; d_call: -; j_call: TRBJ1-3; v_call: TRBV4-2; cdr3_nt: TGTGCCAGCAGCCAAGATTTTCCAGGGCCGAGCTCTGGAAACACCATATATTTT; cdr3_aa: CASSQDFPGPSSGNTIYF
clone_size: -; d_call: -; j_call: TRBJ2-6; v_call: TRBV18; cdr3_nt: TGTGCCAGCTCACCCAATACAGGCCCTGGGGCCAACGTCCTGACTTTC; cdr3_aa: CASSPNTGPGANVLTF
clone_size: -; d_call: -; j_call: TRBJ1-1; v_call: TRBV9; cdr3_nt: TGTGCCAGCAGCCTGGGGGCAGTTTATACTGAAGCTTTCTTT; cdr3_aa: CASSLGAVYTEAFF
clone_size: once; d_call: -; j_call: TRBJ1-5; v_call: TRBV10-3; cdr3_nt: TGTGCCATCAGTGACGGCAGGCTGGATAGCAATCAGCCCCAGCATTTT; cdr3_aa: CAISDGRLDSNQPQHF
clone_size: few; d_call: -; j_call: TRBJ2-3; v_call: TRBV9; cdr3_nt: TGTGCCAGCAGCGTAGGCGGGACGGGGGTTGTGGATACGCAGTATTTT; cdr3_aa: CASSVGGTGVVDTQYF
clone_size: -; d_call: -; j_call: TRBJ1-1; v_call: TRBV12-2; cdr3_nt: TGTGCAAGTCGCTTTTACCCTACCCGACAGGCTACGAACACTGAAGCTTTCTTT; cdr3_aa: CASRFYPTRQATNTEAFF
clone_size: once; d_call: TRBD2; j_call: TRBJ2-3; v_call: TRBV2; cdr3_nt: TGTGCCAGCACTAGCGGGGGTGGGACAGATACGCAGTATTTT; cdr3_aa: CASTSGGGTDTQYF
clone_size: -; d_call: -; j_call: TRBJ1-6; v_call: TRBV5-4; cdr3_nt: TGTGCCAGCAGCCTCCAGGGGTCGCCCCTCCACTTT; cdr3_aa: CASSLQGSPLHF
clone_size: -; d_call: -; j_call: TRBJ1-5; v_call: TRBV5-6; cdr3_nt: TGTGCCAGCAGCTTGGGGACAGATAGCAATCAGCCCCAGCATTTT; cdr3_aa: CASSLGTDSNQPQHF
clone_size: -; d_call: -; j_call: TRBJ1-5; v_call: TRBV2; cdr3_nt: TGTGCCAGCAGTGAAGCAGGAAGGAGTCAGCCCCAGCATTTT; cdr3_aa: CASSEAGRSQPQHF
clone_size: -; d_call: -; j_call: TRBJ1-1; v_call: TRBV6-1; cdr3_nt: TGTGCCAGCAGTGATGGGTGGGGGCTGAACACTGAAGCTTTCTTT; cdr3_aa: CASSDGWGLNTEAFF
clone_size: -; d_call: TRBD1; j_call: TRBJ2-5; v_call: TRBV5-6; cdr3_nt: TGTGCCAGCAGCCTGGGACAGATACAAGAGACCCAGTACTTC; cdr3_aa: CASSLGQIQETQYF
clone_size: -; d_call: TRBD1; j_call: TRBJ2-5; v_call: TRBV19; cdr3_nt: TGTGCCAGTAGCCCTACAGGGGGCCGGGAGACCCAGTACTTC; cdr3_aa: CASSPTGGRETQYF